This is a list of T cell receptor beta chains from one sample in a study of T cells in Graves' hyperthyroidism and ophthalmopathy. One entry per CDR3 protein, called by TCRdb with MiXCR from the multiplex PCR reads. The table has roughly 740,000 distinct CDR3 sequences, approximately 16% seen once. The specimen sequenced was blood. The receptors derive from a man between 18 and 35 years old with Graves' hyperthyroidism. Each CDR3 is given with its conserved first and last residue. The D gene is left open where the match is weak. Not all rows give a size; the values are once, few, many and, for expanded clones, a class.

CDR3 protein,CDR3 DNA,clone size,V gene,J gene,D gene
CASSATSYEQYF,TGTGCCAGCAGTGCAACTTCCTACGAGCAGTACTTC,many,TRBV2,TRBJ2-7,NA
CASSSPDAQRIRGEAFF,TGTGCCAGCAGCTCCCCGGACGCCCAGAGGATTCGTGGTGAAGCTTTCTTT,few,TRBV9,TRBJ1-1,NA
CASSPGLVRLGEQYF,TGTGCCAGCAGCCCCGGCCTAGTCAGGCTCGGCGAGCAGTACTTC,many,TRBV7-8,TRBJ2-7,NA
CASSWTGDTNQPQHF,TGTGCCAGCAGTTGGACAGGGGATACCAATCAGCCCCAGCATTTT,NA,TRBV6-2/TRBV6-3,TRBJ1-5,TRBD1
CASSAGNIQYF,TGTGCCAGCAGTGCGGGCAACATTCAGTACTTC,NA,TRBV6-1,TRBJ2-4,NA
CASSLTENGYTF,TGTGCCAGCAGTCTAACAGAGAATGGCTACACCTTC,many,TRBV28,TRBJ1-2,NA
CSAPTGGAGSYEQYF,TGCAGTGCACCGACAGGGGGCGCTGGATCCTACGAGCAGTACTTC,many,TRBV20-1,TRBJ2-7,TRBD1
CASSYSGGSSYEQYF,TGTGCCAGCAGTTACTCGGGGGGATCCTCCTACGAGCAGTACTTC,many,TRBV6-2/TRBV6-3,TRBJ2-7,NA
CASWTSGSYNEQFF,TGTGCCAGCTGGACTAGCGGCTCCTACAATGAGCAGTTCTTC,NA,TRBV12-3/TRBV12-4,TRBJ2-1,TRBD2
CASSLWTGLGMGGYTF,TGTGCCAGCAGTTTATGGACAGGGTTAGGTATGGGTGGCTACACCTTC,few,TRBV28,TRBJ1-2,TRBD1
CASSPRACWWETQYF,TGTGCCAGCAGTCCGCGGGCCTGCTGGTGGGAGACCCAGTACTTC,NA,TRBV6-4,TRBJ2-5,NA
CASTQTSYNEQFF,TGTGCCAGCACCCAGACCAGCTACAATGAGCAGTTCTTC,few,TRBV14,TRBJ2-1,NA
CASSQDGLTWRNEQFF,TGCGCCAGCAGCCAAGATGGCCTGACATGGAGGAATGAGCAGTTCTTC,many,TRBV4-3,TRBJ2-1,NA
CASSLVLAGPSKQYF,TGTGCCAGCAGTTTAGTGTTGGCAGGACCCTCCAAGCAGTACTTC,many,TRBV12-3/TRBV12-4,TRBJ2-7,NA
CASSSRLAGGNRETQYF,TGTGCCAGCAGTTCCAGACTAGCGGGAGGGAATCGGGAGACCCAGTACTTC,many,TRBV28,TRBJ2-5,TRBD2
CASRRYPAPNYEQYF,TGTGCCAGCAGGCGCTACCCCGCGCCCAACTACGAGCAGTACTTC,few,TRBV6-1,TRBJ2-7,NA
CASSLFHGELFF,TGTGCCAGCAGCTTGTTTCACGGGGAGCTGTTTTTT,NA,TRBV7-9,TRBJ2-2,NA
CASNFVKNGYTF,TGTGCCAGCAACTTTGTGAAAAATGGCTACACCTTC,few,TRBV6-1,TRBJ1-2,NA
CASSQALQYEQYF,TGTGCCAGCAGCCAAGCCCTACAATACGAGCAGTACTTC,few,TRBV11-3,TRBJ2-7,NA
CASSPFRIAGGPYNEQFF,TGTGCCAGCAGTCCCTTCCGGATAGCGGGAGGGCCATACAATGAGCAGTTCTTC,NA,TRBV12-3/TRBV12-4,TRBJ2-1,TRBD2
CASRLVAGLYEQYF,TGCGCCAGCAGGTTGGTAGCGGGTCTCTACGAGCAGTACTTC,many,TRBV5-1,TRBJ2-7,TRBD2
CASRQAPYEQYF,TGTGCCAGCAGACAGGCCCCCTACGAGCAGTACTTC,few,TRBV2,TRBJ2-7,NA
CATSDVQGGWQYF,TGTGCCACCAGTGATGTACAGGGAGGGTGGCAGTATTTT,few,TRBV24-1,TRBJ2-3,NA
CASSSRGRGAGELFF,TGTGCCAGCAGCTCTCGCGGGAGAGGCGCCGGGGAGCTGTTTTTT,NA,TRBV14,TRBJ2-2,TRBD2
CASSYSTGVGNIQYF,TGTGCCAGCAGTTACTCGACGGGAGTGGGAAACATTCAGTACTTC,many,TRBV6-2/TRBV6-3,TRBJ2-4,NA
CASSWGRPNEQFF,TGTGCCAGCAGCTGGGGGCGACCCAATGAGCAGTTCTTC,many,TRBV7-2,TRBJ2-1,NA
CSVRPTSGYTDTQYF,TGCAGCGTCCGACCGACTAGCGGATACACAGATACGCAGTATTTT,many,TRBV29-1,TRBJ2-3,TRBD2
CASSPPSDPYNEQFF,TGTGCCAGCTCACCGCCTAGCGACCCCTACAATGAGCAGTTCTTC,many,TRBV18,TRBJ2-1,NA
CASSSYSGRVTDTQYF,TGTGCCAGCAGCTCCTATAGCGGGAGGGTCACAGATACGCAGTATTTT,few,TRBV11-2,TRBJ2-3,TRBD2
CASSSFRGEQYF,TGTGCCAGCAGTTCCTTCAGGGGCGAGCAGTACTTC,many,TRBV11-2,TRBJ2-7,NA
CASSYSAAHTEAFF,TGTGCCAGCAGTTACTCTGCGGCCCACACTGAAGCTTTCTTT,many,TRBV6-5,TRBJ1-1,NA
CASSLAGAGSPLHF,TGTGCCAGCAGCTTGGCCGGGGCCGGATCACCCCTCCACTTT,few,TRBV5-6,TRBJ1-6,NA
CASSDGQGSDTQYF,TGTGCCAGCAGTGACGGTCAGGGGTCAGATACGCAGTATTTT,few,TRBV6-4,TRBJ2-3,NA
CATSGGRNTEAFF,TGTGCCACCTCGGGAGGGAGGAACACTGAAGCTTTCTTT,many,TRBV11-3,TRBJ1-1,NA